This entry concerns a single T cell receptor (beta chain). Its antigen is still unknown. This sample stems from a study of T cells after yellow fever vaccination. Study-wide points: Only a minor proportion of clonotypes was detected across both CD4 and CD8 compartments. The secondary response was weaker but peaked faster, day 5 versus 15. Subsequent booster samples again held most clones from primary vaccination (96% CD4, roughly 91% CD8).

UMIs and a universal primer site were added when TCR cDNA was made by 5'RACE template switching. One entry per CDR3 protein results from TCRdb running MiXCR on the 5' RACE reads. The table shows about 310,000 distinct CDR3 sequences, with 3.6% occurring only once. Germline V lookup: CDR1 SGHTA, CDR2 FQGNSA. The CDR3 runs 13 residues. Trimming cost V 11 bases and J 6 bases, with 17 bases left between them. The chain combines TRBV7-2 with TRBJ2-1, with D tentatively TRBD1 or TRBD2 (6 bases each). Source: PBMCs, taken on the day of the yellow fever booster vaccination. The clonotype was recovered from a man aged 18 to 35 who received the YFV17D yellow fever vaccine. This CDR3 reads CACGSGAFNEQFF. Written as DNA, the CDR3 is TGTGCCTGCGGTTCGGGGGCCTTCAATGAGCAGTTCTTC.